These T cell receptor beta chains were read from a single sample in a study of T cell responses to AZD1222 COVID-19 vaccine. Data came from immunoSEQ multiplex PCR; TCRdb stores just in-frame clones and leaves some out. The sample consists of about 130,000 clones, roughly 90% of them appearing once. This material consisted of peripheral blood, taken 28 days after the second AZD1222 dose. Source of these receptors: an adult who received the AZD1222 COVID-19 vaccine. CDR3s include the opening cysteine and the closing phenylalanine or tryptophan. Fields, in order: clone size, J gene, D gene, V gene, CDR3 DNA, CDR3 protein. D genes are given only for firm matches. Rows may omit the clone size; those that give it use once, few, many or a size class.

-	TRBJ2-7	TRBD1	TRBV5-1	TGCGCCAGCAGCACGGGACCGGGACAGGGCTACGAGCAGTACTTC	CASSTGPGQGYEQYF
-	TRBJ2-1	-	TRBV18	TGTGCCAGCTCACCACCGGGACTGCCCTACAATGAGCAGTTCTTC	CASSPPGLPYNEQFF
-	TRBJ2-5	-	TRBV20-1	TGCAGTGCAGAGTCACAAGAGACCCAGTACTTC	CSAESQETQYF
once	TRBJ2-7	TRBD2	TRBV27	TGTGCCTCCCGGGCTAGCGGGAGTTCATACGAGCAGTACTTC	CASRASGSSYEQYF
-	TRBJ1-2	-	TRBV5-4	TGTGCCAGCAGCTTGTATACGGGAAACTATGGCTACACCTTC	CASSLYTGNYGYTF
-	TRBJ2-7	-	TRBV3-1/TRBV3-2	TGTGCCAGCAGCCAAGGCCCCCAGGGCTCCTACGAGCAGTACTTC	CASSQGPQGSYEQYF
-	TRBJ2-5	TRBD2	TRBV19	TGTGCCAGTAGTACTCTAGCGGGAGGAGAGACCCAGTACTTC	CASSTLAGGETQYF
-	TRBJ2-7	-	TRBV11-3	TGTGCCAGCAGCCTGACAGTGTACGAGCAGTACTTC	CASSLTVYEQYF
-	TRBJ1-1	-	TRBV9	TGTGCCAGCAGCGTAGACGGGCGAACTGAAGCTTTCTTT	CASSVDGRTEAFF
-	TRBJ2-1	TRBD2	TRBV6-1	TGTGCCAGCAGTGAAGCGGTGCGGGAGGCCGGAAATGAGCAGTTCTTC	CASSEAVREAGNEQFF
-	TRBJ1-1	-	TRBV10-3	TGTGCCATCAGGGAATCGACAGTCAACACTGAAGCTTTCTTT	CAIRESTVNTEAFF
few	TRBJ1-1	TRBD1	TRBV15	TGTGCCACCAGCAGACAGGGGGGCACTGAAGCTTTCTTT	CATSRQGGTEAFF
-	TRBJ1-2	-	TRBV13	TGTGCCAGCAGTCCCCGAGTCTCTCCGGACTATGGCTACACCTTC	CASSPRVSPDYGYTF
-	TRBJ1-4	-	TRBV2	TGTGCCAGCACGGTTAGACGGCTTAATGAAAAACTGTTTTTT	CASTVRRLNEKLFF
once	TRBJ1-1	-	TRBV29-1	TGCAGCGTTTCGGGGAGGGGTGCTGAAGCTTTCTTT	CSVSGRGAEAFF
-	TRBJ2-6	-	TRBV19	TGTGCCAGTAGTATAATAACAGGCTCTGGGGCCAACGTCCTGACTTTC	CASSIITGSGANVLTF
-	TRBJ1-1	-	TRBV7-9	TGTGCCAGCAGCGTGGGGACACCGAACACTGAAGCTTTCTTT	CASSVGTPNTEAFF
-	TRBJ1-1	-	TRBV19	TGTGCCAGTACCTCCCGGGGTACTGAAGCTTTCTTT	CASTSRGTEAFF
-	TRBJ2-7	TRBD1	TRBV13	TGTGCCAGCAGTCACCGGGACAGGTCCCTCTACGAGCAGTACTTC	CASSHRDRSLYEQYF
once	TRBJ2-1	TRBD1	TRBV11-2	TGTGCCAGCAGCTTGGGAGGGGACAGGGTGTTCTTC	CASSLGGDRVFF
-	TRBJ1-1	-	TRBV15	TGTGCCACCAGCAGAGCGGGATCCCCTAACACTGAAGCTTTCTTT	CATSRAGSPNTEAFF
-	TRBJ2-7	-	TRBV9	TGTGCCAGCAGCAGAGGACACGAGCAGTACTTC	CASSRGHEQYF
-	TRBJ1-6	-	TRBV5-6	TGTGCCAGCAGGGGAAGAGGGGTTAATTCACCCCTCCACTTT	CASRGRGVNSPLHF
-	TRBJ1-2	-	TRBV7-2	TGTGCCAGCAGCTTCGGGACATCAGATGGCTACACCTTC	CASSFGTSDGYTF
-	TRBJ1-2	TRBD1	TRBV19	TGTGCCAGTAGTTCTTGGACAGGGGTCTATGGCTACACCTTC	CASSSWTGVYGYTF
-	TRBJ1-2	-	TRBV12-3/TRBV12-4	TGTGCCAGCAGGTCAGATAGGGCTTATGGCTACACCTTC	CASRSDRAYGYTF
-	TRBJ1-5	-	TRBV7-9	TGTGCCAGCAGCTTAACCAATCAGCCCCAGCATTTT	CASSLTNQPQHF
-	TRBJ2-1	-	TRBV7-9	TGTGCCAGCAGCTTAGCGGGCTCCTACAATGAGCAGTTCTTC	CASSLAGSYNEQFF
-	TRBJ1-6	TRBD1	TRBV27	TGTGCCAGAACCGAACCGGGACAGAGTAATTCACCCCTCCACTTT	CARTEPGQSNSPLHF
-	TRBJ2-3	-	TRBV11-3	TGTGCCAGCAGCTTATTAGCGACCACAGATACGCAGTATTTT	CASSLLATTDTQYF
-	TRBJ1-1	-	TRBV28	TGTGCCAGCAGTTCCTCCGTCACTGAAGCTTTCTTT	CASSSSVTEAFF
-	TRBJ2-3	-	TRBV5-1	TGCGCCAGCAGCTTGTATGCAGATACGCAGTATTTT	CASSLYADTQYF
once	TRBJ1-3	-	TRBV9	TGTGCCAGCAGCGCCGACCGGGCCTCTGGAAACACCATATATTTT	CASSADRASGNTIYF
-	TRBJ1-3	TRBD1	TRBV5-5	TGTGCCAGCAGCTTGACCGCGACAGGGAGAGGAAACACCATATATTTT	CASSLTATGRGNTIYF